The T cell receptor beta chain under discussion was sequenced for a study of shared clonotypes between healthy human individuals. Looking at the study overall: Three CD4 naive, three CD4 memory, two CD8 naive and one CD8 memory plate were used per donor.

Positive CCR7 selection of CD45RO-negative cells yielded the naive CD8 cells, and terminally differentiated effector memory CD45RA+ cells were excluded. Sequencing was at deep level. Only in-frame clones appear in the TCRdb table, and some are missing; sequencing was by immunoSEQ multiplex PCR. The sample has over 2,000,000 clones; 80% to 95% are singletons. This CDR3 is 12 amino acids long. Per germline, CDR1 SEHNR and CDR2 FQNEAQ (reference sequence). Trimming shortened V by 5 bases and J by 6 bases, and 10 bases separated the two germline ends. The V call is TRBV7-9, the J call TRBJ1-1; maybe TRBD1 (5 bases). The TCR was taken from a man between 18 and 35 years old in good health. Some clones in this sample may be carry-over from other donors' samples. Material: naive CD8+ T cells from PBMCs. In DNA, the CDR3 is TGTGCCAGCAGCCCACAGGAGCCTGAAGCTTTCTTT. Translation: CASSPQEPEAFF.